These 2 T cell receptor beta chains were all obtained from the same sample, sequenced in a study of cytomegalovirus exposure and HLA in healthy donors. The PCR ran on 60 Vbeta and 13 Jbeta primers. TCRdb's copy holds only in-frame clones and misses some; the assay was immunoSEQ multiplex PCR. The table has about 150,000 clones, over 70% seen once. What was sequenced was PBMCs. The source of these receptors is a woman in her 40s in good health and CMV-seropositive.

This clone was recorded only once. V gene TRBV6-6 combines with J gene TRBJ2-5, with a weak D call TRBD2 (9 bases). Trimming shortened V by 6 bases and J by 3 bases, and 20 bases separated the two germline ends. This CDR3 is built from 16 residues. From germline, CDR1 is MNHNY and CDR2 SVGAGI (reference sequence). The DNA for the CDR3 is TGTGCCAGCAGGGGCGGGAGGGACAGGAGGGAAGAGACCCAGTACTTC. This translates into CASRGGRDRREETQYF.

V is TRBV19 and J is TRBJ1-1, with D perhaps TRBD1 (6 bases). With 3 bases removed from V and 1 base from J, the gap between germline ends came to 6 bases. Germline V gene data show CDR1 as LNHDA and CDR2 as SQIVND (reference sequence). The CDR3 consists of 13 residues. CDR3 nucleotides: TGTGCCAGTAGTATGGGACAGAACACTGAAGCTTTCTTT. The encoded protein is CASSMGQNTEAFF.